These T cell receptor beta chains were read from a single sample in a study of blood T cells in healthy people across ages. TCRdb re-called the 5' RACE reads with MiXCR, one entry per CDR3 protein. The sample has about 1.6 million distinct CDR3 sequences, 30% to 35% seen once. The sample taken for sequencing was blood. These receptor sequences come from a woman in her twenties or thirties in good health. Both conserved end residues are part of each CDR3.

TRBJ2-3,TRBV11-2,CAGSLTALASTDTQYF
TRBJ1-1,TRBV7-2,CASSLGAATINTEAFF
TRBJ2-7,TRBV7-2,CASSPGLAGESYEQYF
TRBJ2-7,TRBV14,CASSRPPGLGGLEQYF
TRBJ2-3,TRBV6-1,CASSERRTGGSDTQYF
TRBJ2-3,TRBV7-9,CASVGGGAEDTQYF
TRBJ2-5,TRBV4-1,CASSPLTGANQETQYF
TRBJ2-3,TRBV15,CAISSVTGSTDTQYF
.,TRBV28,CASSFSIAGGPYEQYF
TRBJ2-1,TRBV7-9,CATQGIPAYNEQFF
TRBJ2-6,TRBV7-9,CASSKGLAGANVLTF
TRBJ2-3,TRBV14,CASSQKSVTGTDTQYF